The entry below gives a single TCR beta chain sequence along with its context. Germline V lookup: CDR1 SEHNR, CDR2 FQNEAQ (reference sequence). This CDR3 region has 13 residues. V was pared by 1 base and J by 5 bases, with 7 bases between. The sample comes from a study of PD-1 blockade in classical Hodgkin lymphoma. Measured with immunoSEQ multiplex PCR; TCRdb has only the in-frame clones, and not every one. The profile shows approximately 28,000 clones, 70% to 80% of them singletons. All trial patients relapsed after autologous stem cell transplantation. Purified CD4+ T cells were obtained from thawed PBMCs through magnetic negative selection. Complete response, partial response or progressive disease was recorded as best response.

Sample: CD4+ T cells from blood, taken at baseline. This clonotype was sampled from a human donor with classical Hodgkin lymphoma. The V call is TRBV7-9, the J call TRBJ2-3; D unclear. The CDR3 here is CASSLESGDTQYF. The CDR3 nucleotides are TGTGCCAGCAGCTTAGAAAGTGGAGATACGCAGTATTTT.